Listed below are T cell receptor beta chains from one sample, sequenced in a study of blood T cell repertoires in COVID-19. This table comes from immunoSEQ multiplex PCR, and its TCRdb copy is limited to in-frame clones, with some not included. Of roughly 190,000 clones listed, about 89% are singletons. The sequenced sample was peripheral blood. The receptors originated from a man between 65 and 79 years old with acute or convalescent COVID-19. Both conserved end residues are part of each CDR3. The D gene is left open where the match is weak. Clone size, where shown, is once, few, many, or a class for clones that have expanded.

J gene	D gene	clone size	V gene	CDR3 protein	CDR3 DNA
TRBJ1-1	.	.	TRBV5-5	CASRGTRVISEAFF	TGTGCCAGCAGGGGGACTCGGGTTATATCTGAAGCTTTCTTT
TRBJ2-1	TRBD2	.	TRBV7-2	CASTDWGGVATEFF	TGTGCCAGCACCGACTGGGGGGGGGTGGCTACCGAGTTCTTC
TRBJ2-3	.	.	TRBV2	CASSDRGPAQYF	TGTGCCAGCAGTGACAGGGGCCCTGCGCAGTATTTT
TRBJ2-2	.	.	TRBV5-4	CASSLGSRVFTGELFF	TGTGCCAGCAGCTTGGGAAGCAGGGTTTTCACCGGGGAGCTGTTTTTT
TRBJ2-1	.	.	TRBV18	CASSEGDEQFF	TGTGCCAGCTCTGAGGGGGACGAGCAGTTCTTC
TRBJ2-5	TRBD2	.	TRBV4-3	CASSPWTSGIKTQYF	TGCGCCAGCAGCCCTTGGACTAGCGGGATAAAGACCCAGTACTTC
TRBJ1-2	.	.	TRBV5-1	CASSLRQGSNYGYTF	TGCGCCAGCAGCTTGAGGCAGGGGTCCAACTATGGCTACACCTTC
TRBJ2-7	TRBD2	.	TRBV6-6	CASRLREGEQYF	TGTGCCAGCAGGCTCCGGGAGGGCGAGCAGTACTTC
TRBJ1-5	.	.	TRBV27	CASGIGGSNQPQHF	TGTGCCAGCGGTATAGGGGGAAGCAATCAGCCCCAGCATTTT
TRBJ2-7	TRBD2	.	TRBV5-1	CASSSPGLDDEQYF	TGCGCCAGCAGCTCTCCGGGACTAGATGACGAGCAGTACTTC
TRBJ1-3	TRBD1	.	TRBV6-6	CASRDRLSGNTIYF	TGTGCCAGCAGGGACAGGCTCTCCGGAAACACCATATATTTT
TRBJ1-1	TRBD1	.	TRBV3-1/TRBV3-2	CASSNGQETEAFF	TGTGCCAGCAGTAACGGACAGGAAACTGAAGCTTTCTTT
TRBJ2-7	TRBD1	.	TRBV6-5	CASRRQGSYEQYF	TGTGCCAGCAGAAGACAGGGTTCCTACGAGCAGTACTTC
TRBJ2-7	.	once	TRBV5-5	CASSLADEQYF	TGTGCCAGCAGCTTGGCCGACGAGCAGTACTTC
TRBJ2-7	TRBD2	.	TRBV5-1	CASSYGLADTYEQYF	TGCGCCAGCAGCTACGGACTAGCCGACACCTACGAGCAGTACTTC
TRBJ2-6	TRBD1	.	TRBV2	CASVRQGARSGANVLTF	TGTGCCAGCGTGCGGCAGGGGGCGCGCTCTGGGGCCAACGTCCTGACTTTC
TRBJ1-5	.	.	TRBV18	CASSDSVSVNQPQHF	TGTGCCAGCTCTGACTCCGTCAGCGTAAATCAGCCCCAGCATTTT
TRBJ1-5	TRBD1	.	TRBV24-1	CATSESGTGKDQPQHF	TGTGCCACCAGTGAGTCCGGGACAGGGAAGGATCAGCCCCAGCATTTT
TRBJ1-5	TRBD1	.	TRBV30	CAWSTQGRQPQHF	TGTGCCTGGAGTACACAGGGGCGTCAGCCCCAGCATTTT
TRBJ1-5	.	.	TRBV5-1	CASSLMGDIWQPQHF	TGCGCCAGCAGTCTTATGGGGGACATTTGGCAGCCCCAGCATTTT
TRBJ1-2	TRBD1	.	TRBV4-1	CASSRDRAVLYGYTF	TGCGCCAGCAGCCGGGACAGGGCAGTTCTTTATGGCTACACCTTC
TRBJ1-5	.	.	TRBV27	CASSLGGTQPQHF	TGTGCCAGCAGTTTAGGAGGAACTCAGCCCCAGCATTTT
TRBJ1-3	TRBD1	.	TRBV29-1	CSVLGQGSSVASGNTIYF	TGCAGCGTCCTTGGACAGGGTAGTAGCGTAGCGTCTGGAAACACCATATATTTT
TRBJ2-7	TRBD1	once	TRBV11-2	CASSLGQSYEQYF	TGTGCCAGCAGCTTGGGACAGTCCTACGAGCAGTACTTC
TRBJ2-1	TRBD1	.	TRBV7-9	CASTRTGGNNEQFF	TGTGCCAGCACCCGGACAGGGGGCAACAATGAGCAGTTCTTC
TRBJ1-5	TRBD1	.	TRBV7-2	CASAQGGNQPQHF	TGTGCCAGCGCTCAGGGGGGCAATCAGCCCCAGCATTTT
TRBJ1-1	.	.	TRBV7-9	CASTPRRDGNTEAFF	TGTGCCAGCACCCCCCGGCGGGACGGGAACACTGAAGCTTTCTTT
TRBJ2-7	TRBD2	.	TRBV5-5	CASSLGGSGAYEQYF	TGTGCCAGCAGCTTAGGTGGTAGCGGGGCCTACGAGCAGTACTTC
TRBJ1-2	TRBD1	.	TRBV10-3	CAISDSGQLKSYTF	TGTGCCATCAGTGACTCGGGACAGCTAAAGAGCTACACCTTC
TRBJ1-4	TRBD1	few	TRBV2	CASSQTGTGEKLFF	TGTGCCAGCAGCCAGACAGGGACTGGGGAAAAACTGTTTTTT
TRBJ2-3	TRBD1	.	TRBV19	CASRRGGFTDTQYF	TGTGCCAGCCGGCGAGGGGGCTTTACAGATACGCAGTATTTT
TRBJ2-1	TRBD2	.	TRBV9	CASTAGGLAVNEQFF	TGTGCCAGCACCGCGGGGGGACTAGCGGTTAATGAGCAGTTCTTC
TRBJ1-4	TRBD1	.	TRBV27	CASSSSGTGAEKLFF	TGTGCCAGCAGTTCCTCCGGGACAGGGGCTGAAAAACTGTTTTTT
TRBJ2-1	.	.	TRBV24-1	CATAVGGDKSEQFF	TGTGCCACCGCAGTAGGGGGGGATAAAAGTGAGCAGTTCTTC
TRBJ2-3	.	once	TRBV6-5	CASSYSASGERNTQYF	TGTGCCAGCAGTTACTCCGCGAGCGGTGAGAGGAATACGCAGTATTTT
TRBJ2-1	TRBD2	.	TRBV6-2/TRBV6-3	CASSYFSGDYNEQFF	TGTGCCAGCAGTTATTTTAGCGGGGATTACAATGAGCAGTTCTTC
TRBJ2-2	TRBD2	once	TRBV5-1	CASTPGLASTGELFF	TGCGCCAGCACCCCCGGACTAGCGAGCACCGGGGAGCTGTTTTTT
TRBJ2-1	TRBD2	.	TRBV10-3	CAISGIAGVLGEQFF	TGTGCCATCAGTGGTATAGCGGGAGTCCTCGGTGAGCAGTTCTTC
TRBJ2-2	.	.	TRBV3-1/TRBV3-2	CASSQRESRGELFF	TGTGCCAGCAGCCAAAGGGAAAGCCGGGGAGAGCTGTTTTTT
TRBJ2-7	.	.	TRBV29-1	CSVRGPPTYEQYF	TGCAGCGTTCGGGGTCCTCCTACCTACGAGCAGTACTTC
TRBJ2-1	TRBD1	few	TRBV9	CASSVAGTGGVHEQFF	TGTGCCAGCAGCGTAGCCGGGACAGGGGGGGTACATGAGCAGTTCTTC
TRBJ1-5	.	.	TRBV30	CAWSLRGNQPQHF	TGTGCCTGGAGTCTGAGGGGCAATCAGCCCCAGCATTTT
TRBJ2-1	.	.	TRBV11-2	CASSSGGEWWSYNEQFF	TGTGCCAGCAGCTCCGGTGGGGAGTGGTGGTCCTACAATGAGCAGTTCTTC
TRBJ1-1	TRBD1	.	TRBV7-8	CASSLKGQGTFF	TGTGCCAGCAGCTTGAAGGGACAGGGGACTTTCTTT
TRBJ1-2	TRBD1	.	TRBV7-9	CASSFLGQAGSYGYTF	TGTGCCAGCAGCTTTCTGGGACAGGCAGGGTCCTATGGCTACACCTTC
TRBJ2-7	.	once	TRBV3-1/TRBV3-2	CASSQVGGAWGQYF	TGTGCCAGCAGCCAAGTCGGAGGGGCCTGGGGGCAGTACTTC